This entry describes one TCR beta chain. Profiled with immunoSEQ multiplex PCR; TCRdb holds only in-frame clones, not every one. Of roughly 2,300 clones listed, more than 75% are singletons. This sample stems from a study of brain metastases from non-small cell lung cancer. V lost 3 bases and J 5 bases, leaving 15 bases between the germline ends. From germline, CDR1 is SGDLS and CDR2 YYNGEE. The CDR3 consists of 16 residues. The sample consisted of tumor-adjacent normal tissue. This rearrangement joins TRBV9 to TRBJ1-6; D unclear. The clonotype originates from a donor at least 40 years old with non-small cell lung cancer. CDR3 bases: TGTGCCAGCAGCGCCACCGGGTCTCGAGATAATTCACCCCTCCACTTT. Its translation is CASSATGSRDNSPLHF.